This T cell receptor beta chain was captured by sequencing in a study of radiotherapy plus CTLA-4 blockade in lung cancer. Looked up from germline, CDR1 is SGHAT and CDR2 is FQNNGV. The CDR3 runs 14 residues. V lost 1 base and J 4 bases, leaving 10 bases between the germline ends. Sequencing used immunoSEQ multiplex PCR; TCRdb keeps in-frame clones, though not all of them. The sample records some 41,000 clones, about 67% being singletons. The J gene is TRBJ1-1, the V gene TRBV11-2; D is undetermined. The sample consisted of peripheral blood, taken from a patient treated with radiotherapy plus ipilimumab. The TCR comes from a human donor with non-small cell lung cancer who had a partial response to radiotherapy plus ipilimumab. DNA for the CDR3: TGTGCCAGCAGCTTAGCAGTTCGGGGCACTGAAGCTTTCTTT. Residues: CASSLAVRGTEAFF.